This T cell receptor beta chain was documented in a study of blood T cell repertoires in COVID-19. Whole-study context: Sites across the United States, Italy and Spain contributed samples from acute and convalescent COVID-19.

V dropped 2 bases and J dropped 1 base, with 15 bases sitting between them. Germline V gives CDR1 MDHEN, CDR2 SYDVKM. The CDR3 runs 17 residues. In the study's own analysis: It was from reference gene primer amplification that nucleated cell counts were estimated. The data were produced by immunoSEQ multiplex PCR, yet TCRdb's version contains in-frame clones alone and is incomplete. V and J calls and clone size are given by that table; D and trimming were obtained from the DNA. Of about 200,000 clones listed, approximately 90% are singletons. This chain uses TRBV28 with TRBJ1-5, with D possibly TRBD1 on 6 matching bases. Sequencing was done on a sample of peripheral blood. The receptor comes from a man aged 25-40 years with acute or convalescent COVID-19. The CDR3 reads CASSLVGQGRSNQPQHF. The DNA for the CDR3 is TGTGCCAGCAGTTTAGTGGGACAAGGGCGAAGCAATCAGCCCCAGCATTTT.